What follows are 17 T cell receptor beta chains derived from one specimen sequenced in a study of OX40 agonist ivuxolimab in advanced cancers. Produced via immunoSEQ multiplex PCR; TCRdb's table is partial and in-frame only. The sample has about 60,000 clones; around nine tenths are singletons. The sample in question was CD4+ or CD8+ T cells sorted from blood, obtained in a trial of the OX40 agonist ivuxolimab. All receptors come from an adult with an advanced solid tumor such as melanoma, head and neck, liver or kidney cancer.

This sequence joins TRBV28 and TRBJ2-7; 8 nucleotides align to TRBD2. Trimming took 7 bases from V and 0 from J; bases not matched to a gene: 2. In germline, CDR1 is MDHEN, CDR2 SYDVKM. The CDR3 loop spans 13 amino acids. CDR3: CASISGGSYEQYF. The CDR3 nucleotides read TGTGCCAGCATAAGCGGGGGCTCCTACGAGCAGTACTTC.

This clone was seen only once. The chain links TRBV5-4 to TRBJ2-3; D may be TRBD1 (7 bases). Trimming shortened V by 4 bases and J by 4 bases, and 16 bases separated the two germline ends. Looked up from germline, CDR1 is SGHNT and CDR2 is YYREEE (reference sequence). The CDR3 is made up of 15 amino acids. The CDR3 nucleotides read TGTGCCAGCAGCGGGGGGACAGTGGGGGCAGATACGCAGTATTTT. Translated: CASSGGTVGADTQYF.

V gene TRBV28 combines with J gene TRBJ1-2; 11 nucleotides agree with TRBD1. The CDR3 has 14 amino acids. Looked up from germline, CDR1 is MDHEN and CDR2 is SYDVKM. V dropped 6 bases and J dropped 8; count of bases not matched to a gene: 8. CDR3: CASRRGQGAKGYTF. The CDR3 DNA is TGTGCCAGCAGGCGTGGACAGGGGGCGAAGGGCTACACCTTC.

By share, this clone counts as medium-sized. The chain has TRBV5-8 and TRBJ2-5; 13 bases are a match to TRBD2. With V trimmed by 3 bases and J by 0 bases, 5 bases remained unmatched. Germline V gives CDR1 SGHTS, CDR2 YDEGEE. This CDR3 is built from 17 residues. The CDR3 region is CASSSGLAGAHQETQYF. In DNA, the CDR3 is TGTGCCAGCAGCTCCGGACTAGCGGGAGCCCACCAAGAGACCCAGTACTTC.

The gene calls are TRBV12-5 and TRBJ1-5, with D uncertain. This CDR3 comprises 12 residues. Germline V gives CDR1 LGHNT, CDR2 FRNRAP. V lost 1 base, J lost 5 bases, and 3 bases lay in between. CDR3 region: CASGLDDQPQHF. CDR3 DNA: TGTGCTAGTGGTTTGGACGATCAGCCCCAGCATTTT.

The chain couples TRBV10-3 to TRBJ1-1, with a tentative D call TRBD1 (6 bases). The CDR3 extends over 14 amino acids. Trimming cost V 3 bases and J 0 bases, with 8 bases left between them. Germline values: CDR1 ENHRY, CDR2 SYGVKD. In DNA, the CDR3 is TGTGCCATCAGTGACAGGGGAATGAACACTGAAGCTTTCTTT. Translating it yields CAISDRGMNTEAFF.

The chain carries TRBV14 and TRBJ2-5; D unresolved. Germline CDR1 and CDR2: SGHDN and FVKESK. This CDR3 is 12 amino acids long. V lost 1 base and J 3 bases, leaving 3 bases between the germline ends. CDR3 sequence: CASSQVEETQYF. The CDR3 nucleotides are TGTGCCAGCAGCCAAGTGGAAGAGACCCAGTACTTC.

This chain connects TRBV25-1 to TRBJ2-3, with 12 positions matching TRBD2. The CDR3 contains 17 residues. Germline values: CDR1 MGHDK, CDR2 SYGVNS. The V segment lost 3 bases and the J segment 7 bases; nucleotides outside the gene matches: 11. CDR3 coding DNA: TGTGCCAGCAGTGATCAACTAGCGGGAGGAGGGGAGAATACGCAGTATTTT. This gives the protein CASSDQLAGGGENTQYF.

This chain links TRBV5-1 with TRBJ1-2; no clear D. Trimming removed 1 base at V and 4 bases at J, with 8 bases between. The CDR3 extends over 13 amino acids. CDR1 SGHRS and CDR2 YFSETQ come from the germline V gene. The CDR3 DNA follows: TGCGCCAGCAGCTTGAGAGTAGGCTATGGCTACACCTTC. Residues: CASSLRVGYGYTF.

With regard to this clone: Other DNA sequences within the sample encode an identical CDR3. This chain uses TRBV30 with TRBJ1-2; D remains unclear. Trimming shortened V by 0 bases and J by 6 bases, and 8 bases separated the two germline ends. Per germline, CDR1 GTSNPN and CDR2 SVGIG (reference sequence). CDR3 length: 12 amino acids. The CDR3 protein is CAWSVLENGYTF. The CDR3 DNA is TGTGCCTGGAGTGTACTAGAGAATGGCTACACCTTC. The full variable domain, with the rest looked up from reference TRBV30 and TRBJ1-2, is SQTIHQWPATLVQPVGSPLSLECTVEGTSNPNLYWYRQAAGRGLQLLFYSVGIGQISSEVPQNLSASRPQDRQFILSSKKLLLSDSGFYLCAWSVLENGYTFGSGTRLTVV.

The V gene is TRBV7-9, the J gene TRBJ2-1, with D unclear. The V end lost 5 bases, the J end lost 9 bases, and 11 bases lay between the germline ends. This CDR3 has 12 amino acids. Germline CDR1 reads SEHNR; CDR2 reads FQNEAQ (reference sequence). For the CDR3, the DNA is TGTGCCAGCAGCCGCGCTACGGGTGAGCAGTTCTTC. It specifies CASSRATGEQFF.

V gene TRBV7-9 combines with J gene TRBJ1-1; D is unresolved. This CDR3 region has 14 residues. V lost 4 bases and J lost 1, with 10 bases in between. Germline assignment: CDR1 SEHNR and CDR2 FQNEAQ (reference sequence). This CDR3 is CASSWGAENTEAFF. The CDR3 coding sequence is TGTGCCAGCAGCTGGGGTGCGGAGAACACTGAAGCTTTCTTT.

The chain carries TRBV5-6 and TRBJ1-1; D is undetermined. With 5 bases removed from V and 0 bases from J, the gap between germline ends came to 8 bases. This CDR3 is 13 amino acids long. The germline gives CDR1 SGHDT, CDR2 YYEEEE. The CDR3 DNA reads TGTGCCAGCAGTTGGGTGGTGAACACTGAAGCTTTCTTT. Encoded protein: CASSWVVNTEAFF. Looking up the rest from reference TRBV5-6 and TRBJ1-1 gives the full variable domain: DAGVTQSPTHLIKTRGQQVTLRCSPKSGHDTVSWYQQALGQGPQFIFQYYEEEERQRGNFPDRFSGHQFPNYSSELNVNALLLGDSALYLCASSWVVNTEAFFGQGTRLTVV.

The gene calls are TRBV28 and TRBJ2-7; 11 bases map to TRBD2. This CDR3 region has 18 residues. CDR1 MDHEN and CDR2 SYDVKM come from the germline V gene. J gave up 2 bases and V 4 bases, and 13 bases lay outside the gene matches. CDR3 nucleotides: TGTGCCAGCAGTTCCCGGACTAGCGGGTGGGCAGGGGCCTACGAGCAGTACTTC. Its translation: CASSSRTSGWAGAYEQYF.

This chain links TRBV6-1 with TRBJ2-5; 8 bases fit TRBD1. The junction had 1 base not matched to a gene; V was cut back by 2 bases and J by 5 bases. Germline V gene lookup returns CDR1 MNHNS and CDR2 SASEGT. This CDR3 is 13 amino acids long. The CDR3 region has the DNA TGTGCCAGCAGTGAACAGGGGGCCGAGACCCAGTACTTC. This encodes CASSEQGAETQYF.

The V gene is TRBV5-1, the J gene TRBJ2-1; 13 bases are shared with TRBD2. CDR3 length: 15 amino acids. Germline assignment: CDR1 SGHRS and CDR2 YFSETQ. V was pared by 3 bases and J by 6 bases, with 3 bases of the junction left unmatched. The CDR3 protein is CASSYGTSGTNEQFF. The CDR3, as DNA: TGCGCCAGCAGCTACGGGACTAGCGGGACCAATGAGCAGTTCTTC.

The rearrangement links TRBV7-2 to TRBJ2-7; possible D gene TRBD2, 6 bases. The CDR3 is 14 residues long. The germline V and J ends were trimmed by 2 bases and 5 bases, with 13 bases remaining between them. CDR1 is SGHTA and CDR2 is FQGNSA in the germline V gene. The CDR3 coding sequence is TGTGCCAGCAGCTTACGACGGGAGAAGCACGAGCAGTACTTC. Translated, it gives CASSLRREKHEQYF.